One sample yielded the 23 T cell receptor beta chains listed below, sequenced in a study of CD8+ T cells in alopecia areata. The treatment: oral pan-JAK inhibitor, 5-10 mg twice daily. In each case, RNA was isolated and then reverse transcribed into cDNA as the sequencing template. Libraries were prepared by immunoSEQ multiplex PCR; TCRdb keeps only in-frame clonotypes and omits some of them. The table records hundreds of thousands of clones, nearly 60% of them present only once. The sequences come from CD4+ T cells sorted from blood, collected at week 24, from a patient treated with tofacitinib. The receptors were sampled from a human donor with alopecia areata.

The chain has TRBV19 and TRBJ1-2, with 9 bases matching TRBD1. The J segment lost 13 bases and the V segment lost 6 bases, leaving 12 bases of the junction unmatched. The CDR3 spans 13 residues. CDR1 and CDR2 (germline): LNHDA, SQIVND (reference sequence). CDR3: CASSLGTGTPSTF. The CDR3 nucleotides are TGTGCCAGTAGCCTCGGGACAGGGACCCCTAGCACCTTC.

The chain couples TRBV28 to TRBJ2-1; 8 nucleotides match TRBD2. The ends lost 2 bases at V and 4 bases at J; junction bases unmatched: 10. CDR3 length: 17 residues. Germline assignment: CDR1 MDHEN and CDR2 SYDVKM. CDR3 coding DNA: TGTGCCAGCAGTTTAACAGGGCGGGGGGCGAGGTACAATGAGCAGTTCTTC. Encoded protein: CASSLTGRGARYNEQFF.

The rearrangement links TRBV29-1 to TRBJ2-1, with D perhaps TRBD1 or TRBD2 (5 bases each). Trimming stripped 4 bases from V and 5 bases from J, with 18 bases between. Germline V CDR1 and CDR2: SQVTM, ANQGSEA. The CDR3 length is 15 residues. The CDR3: CSVAPGSGTDNEQFF. The DNA of the CDR3 is TGCAGCGTTGCCCCAGGCTCCGGGACGGACAATGAGCAGTTCTTC.

This clone was observed once. The V and J genes are TRBV30 and TRBJ1-1; D ambiguous. The CDR3 runs to 12 residues. With 5 bases removed from V and 4 bases from J, the gap between germline ends came to 11 bases. Germline V gives CDR1 GTSNPN, CDR2 SVGIG (reference sequence). The CDR3 DNA follows: TGTGCCTGGGATGACAAAGCCACTGAAGCTTTCTTT. Translated, it gives CAWDDKATEAFF.

V and J are TRBV5-1 and TRBJ2-1; either TRBD1 or TRBD2 may fit D (5 bases each). The CDR3 is 13 residues long. Deletions cut 4 bases from V and 7 bases from J, with 12 bases between. Germline V gives CDR1 SGHRS, CDR2 YFSETQ. CDR3 protein: CASSLGRMNEQFF. The DNA for the CDR3 is TGCGCCAGCAGCCTGGGACGGATGAATGAGCAGTTCTTC.

The chain links TRBV30 to TRBJ1-4; a possible D gene is TRBD1 (5 bases). Germline CDR1 reads GTSNPN; CDR2 reads SVGIG (reference sequence). The CDR3 totals 14 residues. Between the trimmed V and J ends, which lost 0 bases and 4 bases, there was a span of 9 bases. CDR3 loop: CAWSVGGSNEKLFF. The CDR3 bases are TGTGCCTGGAGTGTGGGGGGAAGTAATGAAAAACTGTTTTTT.

This clone came up a few times. V and J are TRBV25-1 and TRBJ1-2; a weak D match, TRBD1 (5 bases). Per the germline V gene, CDR1 is MGHDK and CDR2 is SYGVNS. The CDR3 runs 14 residues. Trimming cost V 1 base and J 4 bases, with 10 bases left between them. The CDR3 DNA is TGTGCCAGCAGTGAATCAGGGAAGGTCTATGGCTACACCTTC. Translating gives CASSESGKVYGYTF.

The chain employs TRBV7-2 and TRBJ1-2, with D unclear. Germline V gene sequence: CDR1 SGHTA, CDR2 FQGNSA. Trimming took 1 base from V and 7 from J, leaving 7 bases between them. The CDR3 covers 12 residues. CDR3 protein: CASSLGVTGYTF. CDR3 DNA: TGTGCCAGCAGCTTAGGGGTTACTGGCTACACCTTC.

The J gene is TRBJ2-7, the V gene TRBV30; no clear D gene. The CDR3 extends over 10 amino acids. The V gene lost 6 bases and the J gene lost 4 bases, with 7 bases spanning the gap. Germline CDR1 GTSNPN, CDR2 SVGIG (reference sequence). The CDR3 bases are TGTGCCTGTGACAAGTACGAGCAGTACTTC. As protein: CACDKYEQYF.

V and J are TRBV4-1 and TRBJ2-7, with 7 bases aligning to TRBD1. CDR1 and CDR2 from the germline V gene are MGHRA and YSYEKL. The junction had 10 bases not matched to a gene; V was cut back by 2 bases and J by 0 bases. The CDR3 is 17 residues long. This chain's CDR3 is CASSQLTSRDSSYEQYF. CDR3 bases: TGCGCCAGCAGCCAACTTACATCGAGGGACAGCTCCTACGAGCAGTACTTC.

This clone was seen a single time. V usage is TRBV27 and J usage is TRBJ1-1, with D perhaps matching TRBD1 (6 bases). Looked up from germline, CDR1 is MNHEY and CDR2 is SMNVEV (reference sequence). The CDR3 sequence is 15 residues long. Deletions cut 3 bases from V and 0 bases from J, with 11 bases between. The CDR3 coding sequence is TGTGCCAGCAGTTTGTCGGACAGCCTGAACACTGAAGCTTTCTTT. The encoded protein is CASSLSDSLNTEAFF.

This clone was found a few times. The chain is built from TRBV30 and TRBJ2-7; 10 bases align to TRBD1. The germline gives CDR1 GTSNPN, CDR2 SVGIG (reference sequence). The V gene end was trimmed by 5 bases and the J gene end by 6 bases; junction bases not matched to a gene: 7. The length of the CDR3 is 13 residues. In nucleotides, the CDR3 is TGTGCCTGGGTACGGACAGGGGGTAGCGAGCAGTACTTC. It codes for CAWVRTGGSEQYF.

V and J are TRBV7-9 and TRBJ1-1; 7 bases align to TRBD1. Germline V CDR1 and CDR2: SEHNR, FQNEAQ (reference sequence). The J segment lost 6 bases and the V segment lost 4 bases, leaving 8 bases of the junction unmatched. The CDR3 covers 14 residues. The CDR3 reads CASSSNRGGAEAFF. CDR3 coding DNA: TGTGCCAGCAGCTCTAACAGGGGAGGGGCTGAAGCTTTCTTT.

This clone was observed a handful of times. This chain uses TRBV7-2 with TRBJ2-1, with TRBD2 matching 12 bases. The ends lost 7 bases at V and 2 bases at J; junction bases unmatched: 3. Germline V gene data show CDR1 as SGHTA and CDR2 as FQGNSA. This CDR3 region has 15 residues. The CDR3 coding sequence is TGTGCCAGCAACGGACTAGCGGGGCCCTACAATGAGCAGTTCTTC. Its translation: CASNGLAGPYNEQFF.

The genes are TRBV30 and TRBJ1-1; 7 bases map to TRBD1. After removal of 1 base from V and 0 bases from J, the junction contained 5 bases not matched to a gene. This CDR3 is built from 15 residues. The germline V gene encodes CDR1 GTSNPN and CDR2 SVGIG (reference sequence). The CDR3, as DNA: TGTGCCTGGAGTGGGACAGGTACCATGAACACTGAAGCTTTCTTT. As protein: CAWSGTGTMNTEAFF.

The chain employs TRBV28 and TRBJ1-2; 8 bases align to TRBD1. Germline CDR1 is MDHEN and CDR2 is SYDVKM. The V and J ends lost 3 bases and 6 bases, in that order; junction bases with no gene match: 3. This CDR3 is built from 13 residues. The CDR3 DNA reads TGTGCCAGCAGTTTGTCGACAGGGGATGGCTACACCTTC. Encoded protein: CASSLSTGDGYTF.

The V and J genes are TRBV4-3 and TRBJ1-2, with D perhaps TRBD1 (5 bases). V dropped 1 base and J dropped 6 bases, with 9 bases sitting between them. CDR3 length: 13 residues. Germline CDR1 and CDR2: LGHNA and YSLEER. This CDR3 reads CASSQAQGNGYTF. The CDR3 DNA is TGCGCCAGCAGCCAAGCCCAGGGAAATGGCTACACCTTC.

This chain joins TRBV2 and TRBJ2-5; possibly TRBD2 for D (5 bases). Trimming took 7 bases from V and 4 from J, leaving 10 bases between them. The CDR3 contains 12 residues. Per germline, CDR1 SNHLY and CDR2 FYNNEI. For the CDR3, the DNA is TGTGCCAGCACATTCGGGATAGAGACCCAGTACTTC. Its translation: CASTFGIETQYF.

The V gene is TRBV7-3, the J gene TRBJ1-1; D remains unclear. Germline values: CDR1 SGHTA, CDR2 FQGTGA. This CDR3 has 13 amino acids. V was pared by 1 base and J by 3 bases, with 6 bases between. As DNA, the CDR3 is TGTGCCAGCAGCTTAATGTCGGACACTGAAGCTTTCTTT. Protein product: CASSLMSDTEAFF.

The rearrangement links TRBV7-3 to TRBJ2-7, with TRBD1 identical over 7 bases. This CDR3 spans 14 amino acids. The V segment lost 6 bases and the J segment 0 bases; nucleotides outside the gene matches: 5. Germline-derived CDR1 and CDR2 are SGHTA and FQGTGA. This CDR3 reads CASSRRTGSYEQYF. CDR3 nucleotide sequence: TGTGCCAGCAGTCGTAGGACAGGCTCCTACGAGCAGTACTTC.

The gene calls are TRBV11-2 and TRBJ2-5, with D maybe TRBD2 (7 bases). CDR1 SGHAT and CDR2 FQNNGV come from the germline V gene. The CDR3 has 15 amino acids. The V gene lost 5 bases and the J gene lost 0 bases, with 13 bases spanning the gap. For the CDR3, the DNA is TGTGCCAGCAGCCCAGCGGGGACAAACCAAGAGACCCAGTACTTC. This translates into CASSPAGTNQETQYF.

The chain recombines TRBV30 with TRBJ2-5; D is perhaps TRBD1 or TRBD2 (5 bases each). The length of the CDR3 is 13 residues. Germline-derived CDR1 and CDR2 are GTSNPN and SVGIG (reference sequence). V was pared by 4 bases and J by 0 bases, with 9 bases between. The CDR3 nucleotides read TGTGCCTGGACGGGACGCTACCAAGAGACCCAGTACTTC. Its protein product is CAWTGRYQETQYF.

The gene calls are TRBV14 and TRBJ1-2; 7 bases agree with TRBD1. The CDR3 covers 13 residues. Trimming at V came to 3 bases and at J to 4 bases, leaving 2 bases not matched to a gene. Germline CDR1 and CDR2: SGHDN and FVKESK. The CDR3 reads CASSQGQSYGYTF. CDR3 DNA sequence: TGTGCCAGCAGCCAGGGACAGTCCTATGGCTACACCTTC.